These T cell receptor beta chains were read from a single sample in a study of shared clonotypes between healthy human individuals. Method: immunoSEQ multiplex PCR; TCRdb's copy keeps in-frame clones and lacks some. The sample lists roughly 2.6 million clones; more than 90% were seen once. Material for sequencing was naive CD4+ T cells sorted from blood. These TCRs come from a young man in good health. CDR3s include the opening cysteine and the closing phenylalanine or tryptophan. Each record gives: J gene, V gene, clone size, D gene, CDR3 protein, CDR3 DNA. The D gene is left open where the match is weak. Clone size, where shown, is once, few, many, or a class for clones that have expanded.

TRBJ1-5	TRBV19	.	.	CASSRDIVQPQHF	TGTGCCAGTAGTCGGGATATTGTACAGCCCCAGCATTTT
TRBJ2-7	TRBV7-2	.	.	CASSLSDSYEQYF	TGTGCCAGCAGCTTATCTGACAGCTACGAGCAGTACTTC
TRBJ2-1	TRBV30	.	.	CAWGRNEQFF	TGTGCCTGGGGCAGAAATGAGCAGTTCTTC
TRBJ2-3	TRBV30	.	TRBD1	CAWRPGTGAVDTQYF	TGTGCCTGGAGACCCGGGACAGGGGCGGTAGATACGCAGTATTTT
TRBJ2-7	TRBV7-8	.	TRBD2	CASSLVAGGNFYEQYF	TGTGCCAGCAGCTTAGTTGCGGGAGGGAATTTCTACGAGCAGTACTTC
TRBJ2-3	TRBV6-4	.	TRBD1	CAAQGSADTQYF	TGTGCCGCACAGGGGTCCGCAGATACGCAGTATTTT
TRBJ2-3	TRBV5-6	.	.	CASSFGTTDTQYF	TGTGCCAGCAGCTTTGGGACCACAGATACGCAGTATTTT
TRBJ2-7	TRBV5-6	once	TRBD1	CASRQLDRGDSEQYF	TGTGCCAGCAGACAACTGGACAGGGGAGACTCCGAGCAGTACTTC
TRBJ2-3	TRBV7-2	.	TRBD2	CASSFSGRYTDTQYF	TGTGCCAGCAGCTTTAGCGGGAGATATACAGATACGCAGTATTTT
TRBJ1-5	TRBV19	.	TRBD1	CASGGTGNQPQHF	TGTGCCAGCGGTGGGACAGGGAATCAGCCCCAGCATTTT
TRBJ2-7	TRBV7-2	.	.	CASSLGGAGFYEQYF	TGTGCCAGCAGCTTAGGGGGGGCAGGGTTTTACGAGCAGTACTTC
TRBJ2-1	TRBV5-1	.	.	CASSLASNEQFF	TGCGCCAGCAGCTTGGCCAGCAATGAGCAGTTCTTC
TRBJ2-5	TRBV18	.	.	CASSPSLAEETQYF	TGTGCCAGCTCACCAAGCCTAGCCGAGGAGACCCAGTACTTC
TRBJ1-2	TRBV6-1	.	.	CASSRAFYGYTF	TGTGCCAGCAGCCGGGCCTTCTATGGCTACACCTTC
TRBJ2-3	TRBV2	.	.	CASSTGADTDTQYF	TGTGCCAGCAGCACGGGGGCAGACACAGATACGCAGTATTTT
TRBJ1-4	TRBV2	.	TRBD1	CASSADRGRKEKLFF	TGTGCCAGCAGTGCTGACAGGGGGAGGAAGGAAAAACTGTTTTTT
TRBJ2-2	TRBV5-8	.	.	CASSLEGGALTGELFF	TGTGCCAGCAGCTTGGAGGGGGGCGCGCTAACCGGGGAGCTGTTTTTT
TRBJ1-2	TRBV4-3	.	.	CASSQVSGNLGYGYTF	TGCGCCAGCAGCCAAGTATCTGGAAATCTCGGCTATGGCTACACCTTC
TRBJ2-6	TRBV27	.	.	CASSPSRPSGANVLTF	TGTGCCAGCAGTCCTTCTAGGCCCTCTGGGGCCAACGTCCTGACTTTC
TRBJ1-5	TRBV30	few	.	CAWGRGWNQPQHF	TGTGCCTGGGGCAGGGGTTGGAATCAGCCCCAGCATTTT
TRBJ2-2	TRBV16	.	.	CASRPTPNTGELFF	TGTGCCAGCCGACCGACACCCAACACCGGGGAGCTGTTTTTT
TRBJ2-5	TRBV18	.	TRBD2	CASSPGRRSGRYQETQYF	TGTGCCAGCTCACCAGGGAGGAGGAGCGGGAGGTACCAAGAGACCCAGTACTTC
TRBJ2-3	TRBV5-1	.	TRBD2	CASSLPASGSRRDTQYF	TGCGCCAGCAGCTTGCCGGCTAGCGGGAGTCGCAGGGATACGCAGTATTTT
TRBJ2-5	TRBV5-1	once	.	CASSLVSGRETQYF	TGCGCCAGCAGCTTGGTCTCAGGACGGGAGACCCAGTACTTC
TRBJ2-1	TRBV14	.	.	CASSQVSVVNEQFF	TGTGCCAGCAGCCAAGTGTCAGTAGTGAATGAGCAGTTCTTC
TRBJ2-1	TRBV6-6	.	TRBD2	CASSYTSGRVYNEQFF	TGTGCCAGCAGTTACACCAGCGGGAGGGTCTACAATGAGCAGTTCTTC
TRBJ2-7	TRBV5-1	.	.	CASSKGLTQAYEQYF	TGCGCCAGCAGCAAGGGACTTACCCAGGCCTACGAGCAGTACTTC
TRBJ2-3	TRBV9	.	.	CASSVVGGGTDTQYF	TGTGCCAGCAGCGTAGTAGGAGGGGGCACAGATACGCAGTATTTT
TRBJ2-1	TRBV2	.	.	CASSDRVYYNEQFF	TGTGCCAGCAGTGACAGGGTGTACTACAATGAGCAGTTCTTC
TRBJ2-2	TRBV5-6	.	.	CASSLGQVNTGELFF	TGTGCCAGCAGCTTGGGACAGGTTAACACCGGGGAGCTGTTTTTT
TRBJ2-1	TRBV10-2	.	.	CASSVFPQGEQFF	TGCGCCAGCAGTGTTTTCCCACAAGGAGAGCAGTTCTTC
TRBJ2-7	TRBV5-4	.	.	CASSQPGGGMEYF	TGTGCCAGCAGCCAGCCAGGAGGCGGGATGGAGTACTTC
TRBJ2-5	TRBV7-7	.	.	CASSSRATETQYF	TGTGCTAGCAGCTCCCGGGCCACAGAGACCCAGTACTTC
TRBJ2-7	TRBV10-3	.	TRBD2	CAINRPAGEQYF	TGTGCCATCAACCGTCCAGCGGGGGAGCAGTACTTC
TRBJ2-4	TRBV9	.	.	CASSLAPGVKNIQYF	TGTGCCAGCAGCCTTGCGCCGGGGGTCAAAAACATTCAGTACTTC
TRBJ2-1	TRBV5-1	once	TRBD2	CASSLVSGGANEQFF	TGCGCCAGCAGCTTAGTTAGCGGGGGGGCCAATGAGCAGTTCTTC
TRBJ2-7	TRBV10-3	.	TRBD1	CAISESTGTLDEQYF	TGTGCCATCAGTGAGTCGACAGGGACATTGGACGAGCAGTACTTC
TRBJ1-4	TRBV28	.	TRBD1	CASSPLRGTVDEKLFF	TGTGCCAGCAGCCCCCTCCGGGGGACAGTGGACGAAAAACTGTTTTTT
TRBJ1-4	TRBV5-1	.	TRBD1	CASSLNRGPTEKLFF	TGCGCCAGCAGCTTGAACAGGGGGCCAACGGAAAAACTGTTTTTT
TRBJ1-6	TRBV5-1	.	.	CASSLGGGNSPLHF	TGCGCCAGCAGCTTGGGAGGGGGTAATTCACCCCTCCACTTT
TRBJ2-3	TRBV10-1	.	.	CASSDSGSTQYF	TGCGCCAGCAGTGACTCAGGGAGTACGCAGTATTTT
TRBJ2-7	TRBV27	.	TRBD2	CASSSPRTSIYEQYF	TGTGCCAGCAGTTCCCCCAGGACTAGTATTTACGAGCAGTACTTC
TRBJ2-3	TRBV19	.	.	CASSIPSPHTQYF	TGTGCCAGTAGTATTCCTAGTCCACATACGCAGTATTTT
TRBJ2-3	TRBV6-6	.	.	CASSHGTSSPDTQYF	TGTGCCAGCAGTCACGGGACTTCTTCCCCGGATACGCAGTATTTT
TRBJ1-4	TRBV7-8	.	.	CASSFLGEINEKLFF	TGTGCCAGCAGCTTTCTGGGGGAGATTAATGAAAAACTGTTTTTT
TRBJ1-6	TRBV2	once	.	CASSEQADNSPLHF	TGTGCCAGCAGTGAACAGGCAGATAATTCACCCCTCCACTTT
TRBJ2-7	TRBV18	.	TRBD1	CASSTAGTDTYEQYF	TGTGCCAGCTCCACGGCCGGGACAGATACCTACGAGCAGTACTTC
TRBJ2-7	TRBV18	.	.	CASSLTGSHEQYF	TGTGCCAGCTCACTAACAGGGAGCCATGAGCAGTACTTC
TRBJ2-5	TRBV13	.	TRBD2	CASSPRVGGGETQYF	TGTGCCAGCAGCCCCCGCGTCGGCGGGGGGGAGACCCAGTACTTC
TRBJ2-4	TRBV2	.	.	CASRWDWDNIQYF	TGTGCCAGCAGGTGGGACTGGGATAACATTCAGTACTTC
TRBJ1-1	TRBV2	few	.	CASSALTRASEAFF	TGTGCCAGCAGTGCATTAACAAGGGCTTCTGAAGCTTTCTTT
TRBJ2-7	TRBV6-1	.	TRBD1	CASGEVGQGTEQYF	TGTGCCAGCGGGGAAGTTGGACAGGGGACCGAGCAGTACTTC